The 13 T cell receptor beta chains given below trace back to one sample, sequenced in a study of T cell clonotyping in hematopoietic cell transplantation. Here immunoSEQ multiplex PCR was the method, and the copy in TCRdb shows in-frame clones only, minus some. The top ten clones hold just under 30% of a sample with 1,500 to 2,000 clones, about 78% of them seen once. The sample consisted of PBMCs, taken 30 days after allogeneic stem cell transplant. All receptors derive from a male patient between 60 and 69 years old who had an allogeneic stem cell transplant, so the T cells may come from the graft donor. Some clones in this sample may be carry-over from other donors' samples.

V gene TRBV7-9 combines with J gene TRBJ1-2; 9 nucleotides match TRBD1. The germline V gene has CDR1 SEHNR and CDR2 FQNEAQ (reference sequence). CDR3 length: 17 amino acids. V dropped 4 bases and J dropped 0; count of bases not matched to a gene: 9. CDR3 region: CASSSTGGDDPNYGYTF. CDR3 nucleotide sequence: TGTGCCAGCAGCTCGACAGGGGGAGACGACCCTAACTATGGCTACACCTTC.

This rearrangement joins TRBV7-6 to TRBJ2-1; D ambiguous. Germline loops: CDR1 SGHVS, CDR2 FNYEAQ. Between the trimmed V and J ends, which lost 5 bases and 8 bases, there was a span of 10 bases. The CDR3 consists of 12 residues. CDR3: CASSPSWDEQFF. In DNA, the CDR3 is TGTGCCAGCAGCCCAAGCTGGGATGAGCAGTTCTTC.

The chain is built from TRBV12-5 and TRBJ1-2, with D unresolved. Trimming pared 2 bases from V and 8 bases from J, leaving 9 bases between. The CDR3 totals 12 residues. Looked up from germline, CDR1 is LGHNT and CDR2 is FRNRAP. CDR3: CASGLIREGYTF. CDR3 DNA sequence: TGTGCTAGTGGTTTGATCCGGGAGGGCTACACCTTC. The variable domain in full, with the rest retrieved from reference TRBV12-5 and TRBJ1-2, is DARVTQTPRHKVTEMGQEVTMRCQPILGHNTVFWYRQTMMQGLELLAYFRNRAPLDDSGMPKDRFSAEMPDATLATLKIQPSEPRDSAVYFCASGLIREGYTFGSGTRLTVV.

This chain links TRBV6-6 with TRBJ2-7, with D possibly TRBD1 on 6 matching bases. From germline, CDR1 is MNHNY and CDR2 SVGAGI (reference sequence). This CDR3 has 14 amino acids. The ends were cut back, 9 bases at V and 5 bases at J, with 20 bases in the middle. This chain's CDR3 is CASSPGQLHHEQYF. The CDR3 nucleotides are TGTGCCAGTTCACCGGGACAACTCCACCACGAGCAGTACTTC.

V is TRBV13 and J is TRBJ1-2; D gene uncertain. CDR1 and CDR2 from the germline V gene are PRHDT and FYEKMQ (reference sequence). Trimming shortened V by 5 bases and J by 5 bases, and 18 bases separated the two germline ends. CDR3 length: 15 residues. The CDR3 spells CASSATHTVGYGYTF. The CDR3 region has the DNA TGTGCCAGCAGCGCGACCCACACCGTCGGGTATGGCTACACCTTC.

This clone is categorized as large. The rearrangement joins TRBV2 to TRBJ1-6; D gene unclear. V lost 2 bases and J 9 bases, leaving 14 bases between the germline ends. The CDR3 is 15 residues long. Germline assignment: CDR1 SNHLY and CDR2 FYNNEI. In DNA form, the CDR3 reads TGTGCCAGCAGTGAATCTCCTTATGGGGTTTCACCCCTCCACTTT. Translated, it gives CASSESPYGVSPLHF.

The gene calls are TRBV5-1 and TRBJ2-7; 9 positions match TRBD1. Germline V lookup: CDR1 SGHRS, CDR2 YFSETQ. The J segment lost 4 bases and the V segment lost 0 bases, leaving 2 bases of the junction unmatched. This CDR3 spans 14 amino acids. This CDR3 is CASSLGGQGYEQYF. CDR3 bases: TGCGCCAGCAGCTTGGGGGGACAGGGATACGAGCAGTACTTC.

The gene calls are TRBV7-6 and TRBJ1-6; D unresolved. V was pared by 5 bases and J by 5 bases, with 22 bases between. CDR1 and CDR2 (germline): SGHVS, FNYEAQ. CDR3 length: 18 residues. The CDR3 loop reads CASSQYPTRFTDNSPLHF. As DNA, the CDR3 is TGTGCCAGCAGCCAGTACCCCACCCGGTTTACTGATAATTCACCCCTCCACTTT.

The chain has TRBV6-5 and TRBJ2-7; 9 positions agree with TRBD1. Germline values: CDR1 MNHEY, CDR2 SVGAGI. J was trimmed by 3 bases and V by 6 bases; bases with no gene match: 6. This CDR3 has 14 amino acids. As DNA, the CDR3 is TGTGCCAGCAGCCGGACAGGGGTGAACTACGAGCAGTACTTC. Its protein is CASSRTGVNYEQYF.

For this clone: One base separates it from a far larger clone, so it is likely a read error. The same CDR3 is also encoded by other DNA sequences in this sample. This sequence joins TRBV13 and TRBJ2-1; TRBD2 aligns across 7 bases. Germline V lookup: CDR1 PRHDT, CDR2 FYEKMQ (reference sequence). J lost 12 bases, V lost 5 bases, and 16 bases had no gene match. This CDR3 region has 15 residues. The CDR3 region has the DNA TGTGCCAGCAGCGACTTAGCGGGTATGCTCGGTCGGCAGTTCTTC. Its translation: CASSDLAGMLGRQFF.

In DNA form, the CDR3 reads TGTGCCAGCACGGGGTGGAAGGACACTGAAGCTTTCTTT. Translated: CASTGWKDTEAFF. The chain employs TRBV6-1 and TRBJ1-1; no reliable D call. The CDR3 runs to 13 residues. Trimming pared 7 bases from V and 3 bases from J, leaving 12 bases between. Germline V gene lookup returns CDR1 MNHNS and CDR2 SASEGT.

The J gene is TRBJ2-1, the V gene TRBV23-1; D remains ambiguous. TRBV23-1 is designated an ORF whose function remains uncertain. V was trimmed by 7 bases and J by 6 bases, leaving 16 bases between them. The CDR3 has 14 amino acids. The CDR3 is CASNYSGRVNEQFF. The CDR3, as DNA: TGCGCCAGCAACTACAGTGGCCGGGTCAATGAGCAGTTCTTC.

The rearrangement uses TRBV30 and TRBJ1-1, with D perhaps matching TRBD1 (5 bases). This CDR3 comprises 14 residues. V gave up 2 bases and J gave up 6 bases, with 16 bases separating them. CDR1 and CDR2 (germline): GTSNPN, SVGIG (reference sequence). The CDR3 bases are TGTGCCTGGAGTTGGGAAAATGGGGCTGCTGAAGCTTTCTTT. Translating it yields CAWSWENGAAEAFF.